This TCR beta chain is drawn from a study of shared clonotypes between healthy human individuals. Study overall: Participating donors consisted of two women and a few men aged 18 to 49. Overall study findings and caveats: Tissue TCR repertoires likely differ from these blood-only repertoires.

With regard to this clone: The antigen is undetermined.

CDR3 length equals 15 residues. Germline CDR1 and CDR2: SGHNT and YYREEE (reference sequence). V dropped 4 bases and J dropped 9; count of bases not matched to a gene: 7. Unsorted PBMC DNA went through sequencing on ten immunoSEQ deep assay plates. Here immunoSEQ multiplex PCR was the method, and the copy in TCRdb shows in-frame clones only, minus some. Altogether 450,000 to 500,000 clones are present, 76% being singletons, with the ten largest covering 10% to 15%. This clonotype was sampled from a woman aged 40 to 50 in good health. Some clones in this sample may be carry-over from other donors' samples. The chain has TRBV5-4 and TRBJ2-1; 13 nucleotides agree with TRBD2. The material sequenced was PBMCs. CDR3 residues: CASSPGLAGAVEQFF. The CDR3 nucleotides read TGTGCCAGCAGCCCCGGACTAGCGGGAGCAGTTGAGCAGTTCTTC.